Sequencing of this TCR beta chain was carried out in a study of human T cells and chemical hapten exposure. Study summary: DPC (0.01%) was patch tested on the upper back and read at 6 days. Patients were mainly female, each with alopecia areata, totalis or universalis. Study-level findings and limits: Following DPC sensitization, TCRs present above 1 in 1000 frequency showed no change.

This clonotype has at least ten counts. Its target is not known. TCRdb re-called the RACE reads through MiXCR, storing one row per CDR3 protein. The table lists 350,000 to 400,000 distinct CDR3 sequences, 6% to 7% of them singletons. As to time point: patch test 2, 6 weeks after DPC sensitization. This sample's treatment: therapeutic diphenylcyclopropenone sensitization with weekly scalp DPC. Germline V lookup: CDR1 DFQATT, CDR2 SNEGSKA (reference sequence). Deletions cut 5 bases from V and 7 bases from J, with 12 bases between. This CDR3 is built from 11 residues. This receptor was taken from a woman aged 18-29 years with alopecia areata. Some clones in this sample may be carry-over from other donors' samples. The V call is TRBV20-1, the J call TRBJ2-7; D is possibly TRBD1 or TRBD2 (5 bases each). This material consisted of whole blood, taken in connection with sensitization to the hapten diphenylcyclopropenone (DPC). The CDR3 nucleotides read TGCAGTGCTCTGGGGACGGGGGAGCAGTACTTC. This sequence encodes CSALGTGEQYF.